The 18 T cell receptor beta chains below were found in one sample sequenced in a study of blood T cell repertoires in COVID-19. Using immunoSEQ multiplex PCR, the repertoire was profiled, and TCRdb retains in-frame clones only, with some absent. The top ten hold over 9.5% of the sample, which has some 210,000 clones, around 80% seen once. Material: peripheral blood. All receptors come from a woman in her thirties or forties with acute or convalescent COVID-19.

The CDR3 region has the DNA TGCGCCAGCAGCTACGTCCCGGGACAGGGTTCGGGGGACAATGAGCAGTTCTTC. Translated: CASSYVPGQGSGDNEQFF. This chain uses TRBV5-1 with TRBJ2-1, with 9 bases identical to TRBD1. The CDR3 extends over 18 amino acids. J lost 5 bases, V lost 3 bases, and 15 bases had no gene match. Germline V lookup: CDR1 SGHRS, CDR2 YFSETQ. Together with reference TRBV5-1 and TRBJ2-1, the CDR3 gives the full variable domain: KAGVTQTPRYLIKTRGQQVTLSCSPISGHRSVSWYQQTPGQGLQFLFEYFSETQRNKGNFPGRFSGRQFSNSRSEMNVSTLELGDSALYLCASSYVPGQGSGDNEQFFGPGTRLTVL.

This clone was counted only a few times. J is TRBJ2-7 and V is TRBV12-3 or TRBV12-4, with D uncertain. This CDR3 is built from 13 residues. V was pared by 0 bases and J by 2 bases, with 5 bases between. CDR3 protein: CASSLAQTYEQYF. The CDR3 DNA reads as TGTGCCAGCAGTTTAGCGCAGACCTACGAGCAGTACTTC.

This clone was seen only once. This chain links TRBV18 with TRBJ2-3, with D possibly TRBD2 on 6 matching bases. The CDR3 length is 15 residues. The germline gives CDR1 KGHSH, CDR2 LQKENI. The germline V and J ends were trimmed by 6 bases and 7 bases, with 20 bases remaining between them. The CDR3 here is CASSERVPTANTQYF. CDR3 DNA sequence: TGTGCCAGCTCCGAGCGGGTACCGACGGCAAATACGCAGTATTTT.

V gene TRBV5-1 combines with J gene TRBJ2-7; 9 nucleotides line up with TRBD1. V trimming: 1 base; J trimming: 2 bases; junction bases outside the gene matches: 4. Germline V gene data show CDR1 as SGHRS and CDR2 as YFSETQ. CDR3 length: 15 residues. In DNA, the CDR3 is TGCGCCAGCAGCTTGAGCGGACAGGGGCCCTACGAGCAGTACTTC. Protein sequence: CASSLSGQGPYEQYF.

The V and J genes are TRBV11-2 and TRBJ1-1; 10 bases line up with TRBD1. This CDR3 region has 15 residues. Germline CDR1 SGHAT, CDR2 FQNNGV. V shed 2 bases and J 4 bases; nucleotides not matched to a gene: 4. DNA of the CDR3: TGTGCCAGCAGCTTATGGGACAGGGGTTCCACTGAAGCTTTCTTT. It encodes CASSLWDRGSTEAFF.

V usage is TRBV12-3 or TRBV12-4 and J usage is TRBJ1-1; D may be TRBD1 (5 bases). Trimming shortened V by 3 bases and J by 5 bases, and 10 bases separated the two germline ends. The CDR3 is 13 residues long. The CDR3 bases are TGTGCCAGCAGTTTCCAGGGAGGGACTGAAGCTTTCTTT. This codes for CASSFQGGTEAFF.

V and J are TRBV7-2 and TRBJ2-1; TRBD2 matches 10 bases. This CDR3 contains 14 residues. The trim removed 5 bases at V and 8 bases at J, leaving 6 bases unmatched. Germline V gene lookup returns CDR1 SGHTA and CDR2 FQGNSA. The CDR3 here is CASSILAGLYEQFF. CDR3 sequence (DNA): TGTGCCAGCAGCATACTAGCGGGGTTGTATGAGCAGTTCTTC.

This chain connects TRBV6-1 to TRBJ2-2, with D tentatively TRBD1 (5 bases). V lost 3 bases, J lost 4 bases, and 21 bases lay in between. CDR1 is MNHNS, CDR2 SASEGT, per germline. CDR3 length: 18 residues. The CDR3 nucleotides are TGTGCCAGCAGTGATGGGATACTTGCGCAGGGTGGCACCGGGGAGCTGTTTTTT. Encoded protein: CASSDGILAQGGTGELFF.

The chain is built from TRBV2 and TRBJ2-1; TRBD2 might be the D (6 bases). The V gene lost 2 bases and the J gene lost 4 bases, with 15 bases spanning the gap. This CDR3 contains 16 residues. Germline loops: CDR1 SNHLY, CDR2 FYNNEI. The CDR3 region is CASSETTGEAYNEQFF. The CDR3 nucleotides are TGTGCCAGCAGTGAAACTACGGGGGAAGCTTACAATGAGCAGTTCTTC.

The V call is TRBV12-5, the J call TRBJ1-6, with D maybe TRBD1 (6 bases). This CDR3 has 17 residues. The V gene lost 0 bases and the J gene lost 8 bases, with 17 bases spanning the gap. Per germline, CDR1 LGHNT and CDR2 FRNRAP. CDR3 residues: CASGLVQGPRWDSPLHF. The CDR3 nucleotides are TGTGCTAGTGGTTTGGTACAGGGCCCACGGTGGGATTCACCCCTCCACTTT.

The genes are TRBV6-5 and TRBJ1-2, with 10 bases that match TRBD1. V was pared by 0 bases and J by 6 bases, with 4 bases of the junction left unmatched. The CDR3 runs 15 residues. Germline V gives CDR1 MNHEY, CDR2 SVGAGI. Here the CDR3 reads CASSYSSDRGHGYTF. The CDR3 coding sequence is TGTGCCAGCAGTTACTCTTCCGACAGGGGGCATGGCTACACCTTC.

The chain is built from TRBV19 and TRBJ1-2; 10 bases line up with TRBD1. CDR1 is LNHDA and CDR2 is SQIVND in the germline V gene (reference sequence). The CDR3 consists of 14 residues. J was trimmed by 3 bases and V by 5 bases; bases with no gene match: 3. CDR3 nucleotides: TGTGCCAGTAGTCAGACAGGGGGCTACTATGGCTACACCTTC. It yields the protein CASSQTGGYYGYTF. The variable domain in full, with the rest retrieved from reference TRBV19 and TRBJ1-2, is DGGITQSPKYLFRKEGQNVTLSCEQNLNHDAMYWYRQDPGQGLRLIYYSQIVNDFQKGDIAEGYSVSREKKESFPLTVTSAQKNPTAFYLCASSQTGGYYGYTFGSGTRLTVV.

This chain uses TRBV14 with TRBJ2-1; no firm D call. Deletions cut 4 bases from V and 13 bases from J, with 17 bases between. The CDR3 length is 13 residues. Germline-derived CDR1 and CDR2 are SGHDN and FVKESK. CDR3: CASSPPGVAVQFF. CDR3 in DNA: TGTGCCAGCAGCCCCCCCGGCGTCGCGGTTCAGTTCTTC. Looking up the rest from reference TRBV14 and TRBJ2-1 gives the full variable domain: EAGVTQFPSHSVIEKGQTVTLRCDPISGHDNLYWYRRVMGKEIKFLLHFVKESKQDESGMPNNRFLAERTGGTYSTLKVQPAELEDSGVYFCASSPPGVAVQFFGPGTRLTVL.

V usage is TRBV15 and J usage is TRBJ2-3; D is possibly TRBD1 (6 bases). The CDR3 totals 13 residues. Trimming took off 9 bases at V and 4 bases at J, with 14 bases between the two ends. Germline V gene data show CDR1 as LNHNV and CDR2 as YYDKDF (reference sequence). CDR3 nucleotides: TGTGCCACGTCGGGGACATTCCCAGATACGCAGTATTTT. It specifies CATSGTFPDTQYF.

This rearrangement joins TRBV11-2 to TRBJ1-1; tentatively, D is TRBD1 (6 bases). The CDR3 spans 15 residues. The germline gives CDR1 SGHAT, CDR2 FQNNGV. V dropped 1 base and J dropped 8 bases, with 17 bases sitting between them. CDR3 nucleotide sequence: TGTGCCAGCAGCTTAGGTATGGGGGCAGGGGTGGAAGCTTTCTTT. Its translation is CASSLGMGAGVEAFF. Looking up the rest from reference TRBV11-2 and TRBJ1-1 gives the full variable domain: EAGVAQSPRYKIIEKRQSVAFWCNPISGHATLYWYQQILGQGPKLLIQFQNNGVVDDSQLPKDRFSAERLKGVDSTLKIQPAKLEDSAVYLCASSLGMGAGVEAFFGQGTRLTVV.

This chain connects TRBV19 to TRBJ1-1; 7 nucleotides line up with TRBD1. Germline lookup yields CDR1 LNHDA and CDR2 SQIVND (reference sequence). CDR3 length: 14 amino acids. The ends lost 7 bases at V and 0 bases at J; junction bases unmatched: 5. CDR3 loop: CASTRDSLNTEAFF. The CDR3 coding sequence is TGTGCCAGTACCCGGGACAGCCTGAACACTGAAGCTTTCTTT.

This clone was recorded a few times. The chain recombines TRBV25-1 with TRBJ2-1; tentative D call: TRBD2 (7 bases). V was cut by 2 bases and J by 4 bases, with 15 bases left in between. The germline V gene has CDR1 MGHDK and CDR2 SYGVNS. The CDR3 is 16 amino acids. CDR3 bases: TGTGCCAGCAGTGAAATAGGCGGGGGCGAGTACAATGAGCAGTTCTTC. It translates to CASSEIGGGEYNEQFF.

The chain joins TRBV28 to TRBJ2-7, with a weak D call TRBD2 (6 bases). Germline assignment: CDR1 MDHEN and CDR2 SYDVKM. Trimming took off 2 bases at V and 4 bases at J, with 12 bases between the two ends. The CDR3 loop spans 14 amino acids. CDR3: CASSLAEAGYEQYF. The CDR3 DNA sequence: TGTGCCAGCAGTTTAGCGGAGGCGGGGTACGAGCAGTACTTC.